This TCR beta chain stems from a study of lymphopenia after photon versus proton radiotherapy. With 0 bases clipped from V and 4 bases from J, the junction kept 11 bases outside the gene matches. The CDR3 has 17 amino acids. CDR1 and CDR2 (germline): SGDLS, YYNGEE. Here immunoSEQ multiplex PCR was the method, and the copy in TCRdb shows in-frame clones only, minus some. The table has about 50,000 clones, about 83% seen once. This chain connects TRBV9 to TRBJ2-3; the match to TRBD2 covers 7 bases. This TCR was sampled from a man between 45 and 60 years old with gastric cancer. Sequenced material: peripheral blood, taken from a patient treated with photon-based radiotherapy. CDR3 coding DNA: TGTGCCAGCAGCGTAGCCGCGGGAGCTCTGGGAGCAGATACGCAGTATTTT. The encoded protein is CASSVAAGALGADTQYF.